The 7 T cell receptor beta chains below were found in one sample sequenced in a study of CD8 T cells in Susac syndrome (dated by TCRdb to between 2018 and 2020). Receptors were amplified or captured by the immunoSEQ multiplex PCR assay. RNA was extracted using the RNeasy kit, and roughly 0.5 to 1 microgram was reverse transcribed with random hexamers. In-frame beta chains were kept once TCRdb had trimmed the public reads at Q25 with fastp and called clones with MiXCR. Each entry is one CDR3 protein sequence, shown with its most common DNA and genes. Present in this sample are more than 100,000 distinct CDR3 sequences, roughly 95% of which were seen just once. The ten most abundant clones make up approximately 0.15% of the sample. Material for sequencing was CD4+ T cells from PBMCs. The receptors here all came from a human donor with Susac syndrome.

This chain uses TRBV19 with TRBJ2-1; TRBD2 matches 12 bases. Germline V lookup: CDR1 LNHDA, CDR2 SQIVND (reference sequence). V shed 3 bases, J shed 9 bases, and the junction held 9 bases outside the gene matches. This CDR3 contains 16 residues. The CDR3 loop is CASSIQTSGSASEQFF. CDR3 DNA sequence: TGTGCCAGTAGTATTCAGACTAGCGGGAGTGCGTCTGAGCAGTTCTTC. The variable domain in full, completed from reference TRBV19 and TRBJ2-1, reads DGGITQSPKYLFRKEGQNVTLSCEQNLNHDAMYWYRQDPGQGLRLIYYSQIVNDFQKGDIAEGYSVSREKKESFPLTVTSAQKNPTAFYLCASSIQTSGSASEQFFGPGTRLTVL.

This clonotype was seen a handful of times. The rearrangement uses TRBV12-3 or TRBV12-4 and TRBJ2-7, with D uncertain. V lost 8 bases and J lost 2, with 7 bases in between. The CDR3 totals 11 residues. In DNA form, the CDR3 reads TGTGCCAGCTCACTAACCTACGAGCAGTACTTC. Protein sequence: CASSLTYEQYF.

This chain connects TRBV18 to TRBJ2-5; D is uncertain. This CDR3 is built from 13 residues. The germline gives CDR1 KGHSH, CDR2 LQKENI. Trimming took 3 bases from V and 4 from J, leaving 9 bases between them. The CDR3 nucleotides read TGTGCCAGCTCACCTTCCCTGAGAGAGACCCAGTACTTC. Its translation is CASSPSLRETQYF.

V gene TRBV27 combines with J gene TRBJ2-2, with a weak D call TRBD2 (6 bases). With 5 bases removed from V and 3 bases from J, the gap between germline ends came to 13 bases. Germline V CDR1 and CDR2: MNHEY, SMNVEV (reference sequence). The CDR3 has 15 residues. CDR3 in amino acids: CASSTDWGDTGELFF. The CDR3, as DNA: TGTGCCAGCAGTACAGACTGGGGGGACACCGGGGAGCTGTTTTTT.

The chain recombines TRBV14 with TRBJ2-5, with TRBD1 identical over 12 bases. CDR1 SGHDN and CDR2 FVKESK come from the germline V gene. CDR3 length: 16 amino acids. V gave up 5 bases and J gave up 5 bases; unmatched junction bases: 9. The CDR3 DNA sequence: TGTGCCAGCAGCGACTGGGGGACAGGGGGCGTGGAGACCCAGTACTTC. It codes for CASSDWGTGGVETQYF. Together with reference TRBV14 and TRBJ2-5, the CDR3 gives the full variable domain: EAGVTQFPSHSVIEKGQTVTLRCDPISGHDNLYWYRRVMGKEIKFLLHFVKESKQDESGMPNNRFLAERTGGTYSTLKVQPAELEDSGVYFCASSDWGTGGVETQYFGPGTRLLVL.

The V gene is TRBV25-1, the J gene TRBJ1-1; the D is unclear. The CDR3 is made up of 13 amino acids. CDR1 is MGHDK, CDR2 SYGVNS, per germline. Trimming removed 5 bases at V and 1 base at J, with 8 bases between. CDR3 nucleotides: TGTGCCAGCAGTCGAGCCACGAACACTGAAGCTTTCTTT. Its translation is CASSRATNTEAFF.

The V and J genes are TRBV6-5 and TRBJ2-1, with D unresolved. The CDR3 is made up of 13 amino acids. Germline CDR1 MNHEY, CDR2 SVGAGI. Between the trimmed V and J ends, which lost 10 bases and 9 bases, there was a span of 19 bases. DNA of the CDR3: TGTGCCACCACGGCTTTATCGGGTGGTGAGCAGTTCTTC. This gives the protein CATTALSGGEQFF.